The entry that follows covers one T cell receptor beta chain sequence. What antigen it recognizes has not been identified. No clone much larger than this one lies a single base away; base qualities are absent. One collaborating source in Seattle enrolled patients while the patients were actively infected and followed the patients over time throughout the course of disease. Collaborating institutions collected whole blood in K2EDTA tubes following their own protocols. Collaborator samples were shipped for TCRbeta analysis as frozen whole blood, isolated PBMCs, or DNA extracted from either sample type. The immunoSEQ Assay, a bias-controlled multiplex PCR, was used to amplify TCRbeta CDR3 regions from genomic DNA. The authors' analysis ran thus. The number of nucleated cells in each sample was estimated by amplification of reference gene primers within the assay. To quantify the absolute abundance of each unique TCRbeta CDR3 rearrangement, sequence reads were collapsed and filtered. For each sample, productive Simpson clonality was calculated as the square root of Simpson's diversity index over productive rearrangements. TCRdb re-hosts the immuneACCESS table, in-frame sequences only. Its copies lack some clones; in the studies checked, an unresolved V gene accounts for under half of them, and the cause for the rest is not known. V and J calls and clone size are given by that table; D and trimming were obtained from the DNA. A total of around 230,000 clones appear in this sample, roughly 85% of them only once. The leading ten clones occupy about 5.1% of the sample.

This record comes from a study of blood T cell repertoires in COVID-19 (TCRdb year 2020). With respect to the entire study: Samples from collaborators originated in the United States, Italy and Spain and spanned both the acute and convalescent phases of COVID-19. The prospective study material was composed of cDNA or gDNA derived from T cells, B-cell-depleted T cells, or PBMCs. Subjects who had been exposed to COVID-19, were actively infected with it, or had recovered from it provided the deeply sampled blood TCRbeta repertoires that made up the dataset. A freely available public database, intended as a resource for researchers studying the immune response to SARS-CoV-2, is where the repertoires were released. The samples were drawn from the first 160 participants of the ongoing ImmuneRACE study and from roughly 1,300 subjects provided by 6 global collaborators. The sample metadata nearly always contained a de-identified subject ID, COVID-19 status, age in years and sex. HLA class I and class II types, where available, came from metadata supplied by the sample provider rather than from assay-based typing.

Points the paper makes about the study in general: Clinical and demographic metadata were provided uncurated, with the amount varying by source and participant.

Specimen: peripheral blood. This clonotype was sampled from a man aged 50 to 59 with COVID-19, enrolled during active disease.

DNA sequence: TGTGCCAGCAGTCCAGGGGGACCGATTGGCTACACCTTC. Its protein product is CASSPGGPIGYTF. The chain is encoded by TRBV27 joined to TRBJ1-2; 7 bases in the middle match TRBD1. Based on the germline V gene (reference sequence), the CDR1 and CDR2 sequences are MNHEY and SMNVEV. The CDR3 spans 13 residues, from the cysteine through the phenylalanine. Here the CDR3 DNA is all that survives: 39 bases in frame from base 1. Unmatched junction bases come to 7, with V trimmed by 5 bases and J by 7 bases.